This passage covers 12 T cell receptor beta chains from one sample sequenced in a study of Ad26.COV2.S vaccination and SARS-CoV-2 variants (TCRdb year 2021). The library was produced with the immunoSEQ multiplex PCR assay. TCRdb took over this immuneACCESS table, retaining in-frame rearrangements with V and J assigned. Such tables are incomplete; in checked studies, under half of the missing clones stem from an unresolved V gene, and the remainder is unexplained. Within this sample are around 380,000 clones, with approximately 90% of them counted one time only. 3.5% of the sample is in the top ten clones. Sample treatment or condition, as interpreted from the label and publication: about 20 received Ad26.COV2.S at low or high dose, single or two shots; five or six received placebo; per-sample allocation not given. For vaccine and placebo recipients, repertoires were sequenced using samples collected on day 63 after the first injection.

Material: peripheral blood, obtained in a trial of Ad26.COV2.S vaccine versus placebo. The receptor set was obtained from a person between 18 and 60 years old who received the Ad26.COV2.S COVID-19 vaccine or a placebo.

V and J are TRBV12-3 or TRBV12-4 and TRBJ1-1; D remains unclear. This CDR3 has 13 residues. Trimming removed 3 bases from V and 4 bases from J, with 9 bases in between. CDR3 loop: CASSLSSPTEAFF. CDR3 DNA: TGTGCCAGCAGTTTGAGCAGCCCCACTGAAGCTTTCTTT.

In DNA form, the CDR3 reads TGTGCCAGTAGTATTGGACGGTGGTACGAGCAGTACTTC. Translating gives CASSIGRWYEQYF. The V gene is TRBV19, the J gene TRBJ2-7; D gene ambiguous. This CDR3 comprises 13 residues. Trimming pared 3 bases from V and 4 bases from J, leaving 10 bases between. Germline V gives CDR1 LNHDA, CDR2 SQIVND (reference sequence).

The chain is built from TRBV4-2 and TRBJ2-7; no definite D call. V was clipped by 0 bases and J by 5 bases, with 14 bases between them. The CDR3 totals 15 residues. Germline-derived CDR1 and CDR2 are LGHNA and YNFKEQ. DNA for the CDR3: TGTGCCAGCAGCCAAGAATATTCCAACCCAAACGAGCAGTACTTC. Translated, it gives CASSQEYSNPNEQYF.

This clone was picked up one time. This rearrangement joins TRBV2 to TRBJ1-5; D unresolved. Trimming pared 4 bases from V and 7 bases from J, leaving 14 bases between. Germline lookup yields CDR1 SNHLY and CDR2 FYNNEI. The CDR3 has 14 amino acids. CDR3 in amino acids: CASSVSSSGQPQHF. The CDR3 DNA is TGTGCCAGCAGTGTCTCCTCATCCGGACAGCCCCAGCATTTT. The variable domain in full, with the rest retrieved from reference TRBV2 and TRBJ1-5, is EPEVTQTPSHQVTQMGQEVILRCVPISNHLYFYWYRQILGQKVEFLVSFYNNEISEKSEIFDDQFSVERPDGSNFTLKIRSTKLEDSAMYFCASSVSSSGQPQHFGDGTRLSIL.

This clone has only a few counts. The chain is built from TRBV7-2 and TRBJ2-7; D possibly matches TRBD1 or TRBD2 (5 bases each). This CDR3 region has 14 residues. In germline, CDR1 is SGHTA, CDR2 FQGNSA. Trimming cost V 2 bases and J 3 bases, with 11 bases left between them. The CDR3, as DNA: TGTGCCAGCAGCTTACGGGACGGGGTCTACGAGCAGTACTTC. It is translated as CASSLRDGVYEQYF.

In its sample, this clone was seen a few times. This chain connects TRBV12-5 to TRBJ2-1; 9 bases line up with TRBD2. The length of the CDR3 is 16 residues. The germline CDR1 and CDR2 sequences are LGHNT and FRNRAP. J gave up 4 bases and V 3 bases, and 7 bases lay outside the gene matches. CDR3 nucleotide sequence: TGTGCTAGTGGTTTTCGCTTTAGCGGGGGATACAATGAGCAGTTCTTC. Amino acid sequence: CASGFRFSGGYNEQFF. Based on the CDR3 plus reference TRBV12-5 and TRBJ2-1, the full variable domain is DARVTQTPRHKVTEMGQEVTMRCQPILGHNTVFWYRQTMMQGLELLAYFRNRAPLDDSGMPKDRFSAEMPDATLATLKIQPSEPRDSAVYFCASGFRFSGGYNEQFFGPGTRLTVL.

The chain couples TRBV19 to TRBJ1-6, with D tentatively TRBD1 (6 bases). CDR1 and CDR2 from the germline V gene are LNHDA and SQIVND (reference sequence). The V end lost 7 bases, the J end lost 0 bases, and 16 bases lay between the germline ends. CDR3 length: 17 residues. The DNA of the CDR3 is TGTGCCAGTACTCCGGGACACCCGAGCTCCTATAATTCACCCCTCCACTTT. It codes for CASTPGHPSSYNSPLHF.

The V gene is TRBV2, the J gene TRBJ1-1; D perhaps matches TRBD1 (6 bases). The germline V gene has CDR1 SNHLY and CDR2 FYNNEI. The ends were cut back, 5 bases at V and 11 bases at J, with 12 bases in the middle. The CDR3 spans 11 residues. The CDR3 spells CASSNRVWAFF. In nucleotides, the CDR3 is TGTGCCAGCAGTAACAGGGTGTGGGCTTTCTTT.

V usage is TRBV4-1 and J usage is TRBJ1-2; the D gene is possibly TRBD1 (5 bases). The CDR3 extends over 16 amino acids. Germline CDR1 and CDR2: MGHRA and YSYEKL. V dropped 4 bases and J dropped 0 bases, with 15 bases sitting between them. Written as DNA, the CDR3 is TGCGCCAGCAGCCTCGGCCGGGACCCTGCTAACTATGGCTACACCTTC. Protein product: CASSLGRDPANYGYTF.

The chain is built from TRBV7-8 and TRBJ1-1; 7 nucleotides line up with TRBD1. The V and J ends lost 1 base and 4 bases, in that order; junction bases with no gene match: 9. CDR1 and CDR2 from the germline V gene are SGHVS and FQNEAQ. This CDR3 has 16 residues. In DNA, the CDR3 is TGTGCCAGCAGCTTAGGGGACAGTACAACCTCCACTGAAGCTTTCTTT. Protein: CASSLGDSTTSTEAFF.

This clone came up once. The rearrangement links TRBV6-1 to TRBJ1-5; D not resolved. The length of the CDR3 is 11 residues. V lost 0 bases and J lost 11, with 5 bases in between. Per germline, CDR1 MNHNS and CDR2 SASEGT. In nucleotides, the CDR3 is TGTGCCAGCAGTGAAGCCTCGGCCCAGCATTTT. Translation gives CASSEASAQHF.

This clone was recorded once. This chain links TRBV4-3 with TRBJ2-1; D possibly corresponds to TRBD2 (6 bases). The length of the CDR3 is 12 residues. Looked up from germline, CDR1 is LGHNA and CDR2 is YSLEER. V gave up 3 bases and J gave up 10 bases, with 10 bases separating them. In nucleotides, the CDR3 is TGCGCCAGCAGCCACGGGGAGGAAGAGCAGTTCTTC. Translating it yields CASSHGEEEQFF.